This T cell receptor beta chain was documented in a study of blood T cell repertoires in COVID-19. At the level of the study: Sites in the United States, Italy and Spain provided acute and convalescent COVID-19 samples. PBMCs, B-cell-depleted T cells, or T cells were the source of the cDNA or gDNA that made up the material.

This clone was found once. Original processing notes: Amplification with reference gene primers provided the estimates of nucleated cell counts. The table came from immunoSEQ multiplex PCR; TCRdb's copy has only in-frame clones and leaves some out. V and J calls and clone size follow that table, whereas D and trimming were derived from the DNA. Of about 200,000 clones listed, around 89% are singletons. Material for sequencing was peripheral blood. The sequence was collected from a man aged 35 to 55 with active or convalescent COVID-19.

In DNA, the CDR3 is TGTGCCAGCAGTACGGGACAGGCCCCGGAAGCTTTCTTT. Its translation: CASSTGQAPEAFF. The chain has TRBV2 and TRBJ1-1; 8 positions match TRBD1. The junction had 7 bases not matched to a gene; V was cut back by 5 bases and J by 8 bases. Germline CDR1 is SNHLY and CDR2 is FYNNEI. This CDR3 has 13 amino acids.